The 32 T cell receptor beta chains below all came from one sample that was sequenced in a study of PD-1 blockade in classical Hodgkin lymphoma. Sequencing was performed with immunoSEQ multiplex PCR; in TCRdb, only in-frame clones are kept and a portion is missing. The sample includes almost 100,000 clones, over 85% seen only once; the top ten take less than 3.5%. Each of the patients experienced relapse following autologous stem cell transplantation, and their brentuximab vedotin exposure differed. This sample comprised peripheral blood mononuclear cells (PBMCs), obtained at baseline. All receptors come from a human donor with classical Hodgkin lymphoma.

V and J are TRBV30 and TRBJ2-4, with 8 bases lining up with TRBD1. Germline CDR1 reads GTSNPN; CDR2 reads SVGIG (reference sequence). The length of the CDR3 is 13 residues. The trim removed 6 bases at V and 7 bases at J, leaving 8 bases unmatched. The chain's CDR3 is CACKTGVGNIQYF. Here the CDR3 DNA reads TGTGCCTGTAAGACAGGGGTGGGGAACATTCAGTACTTC.

The gene calls are TRBV7-9 and TRBJ1-2; the D gene is possibly TRBD1 (5 bases). V was clipped by 1 base and J by 4 bases, with 13 bases between them. CDR3 length equals 15 residues. Germline values: CDR1 SEHNR, CDR2 FQNEAQ (reference sequence). The CDR3 spells CASSLGSQGGYGYTF. CDR3 coding DNA: TGTGCCAGCAGCTTAGGTTCCCAGGGCGGCTATGGCTACACCTTC.

The J gene is TRBJ2-2, the V gene TRBV5-6; D is unresolved. The CDR3 is 15 amino acids. Germline V gene sequence: CDR1 SGHDT, CDR2 YYEEEE. The V end was cut by 1 base, the J end by 1 base, with 8 bases between. CDR3 loop: CASSLIQVNTGELFF. The CDR3 DNA sequence: TGTGCCAGCAGCTTGATCCAAGTGAACACCGGGGAGCTGTTTTTT.

The chain is built from TRBV2 and TRBJ2-7; D ambiguous. Trimming cost V 2 bases and J 4 bases, with 3 bases left between them. CDR3 length equals 11 residues. The germline gives CDR1 SNHLY, CDR2 FYNNEI. The CDR3 nucleotides read TGTGCCAGCAGTGAATTTTACGAGCAGTACTTC. As protein: CASSEFYEQYF. Drawing the rest from reference TRBV2 and TRBJ2-7, the complete variable domain is EPEVTQTPSHQVTQMGQEVILRCVPISNHLYFYWYRQILGQKVEFLVSFYNNEISEKSEIFDDQFSVERPDGSNFTLKIRSTKLEDSAMYFCASSEFYEQYFGPGTRLTVT.

In regard to this clone: This specimen includes other DNA sequences encoding the same CDR3. V is TRBV5-4 and J is TRBJ2-5, with no clear D. The CDR3 has 11 residues. V was cut by 4 bases and J by 1 base, with 2 bases left in between. Germline CDR1 is SGHNT and CDR2 is YYREEE (reference sequence). CDR3 loop: CASSSQETQYF. The CDR3 nucleotides are TGTGCCAGCAGCAGCCAAGAGACCCAGTACTTC.

This chain connects TRBV29-1 to TRBJ2-2, with a tentative D call TRBD1 (6 bases). The V and J ends lost 3 bases and 1 base respectively, with 15 bases between them. This CDR3 is 16 amino acids long. Germline CDR1 reads SQVTM; CDR2 reads ANQGSEA. The CDR3 nucleotides are TGCAGCGTTGAGGACCCACAGGGCGGGAACACCGGGGAGCTGTTTTTT. Translation: CSVEDPQGGNTGELFF.

V is TRBV6-5 and J is TRBJ1-2, with D tentatively TRBD1 (5 bases). Looked up from germline, CDR1 is MNHEY and CDR2 is SVGAGI. The V end lost 7 bases, the J end lost 5 bases, and 11 bases lay between the germline ends. This CDR3 contains 12 residues. The CDR3 loop is CASTPEGYGYTF. Written as DNA, the CDR3 is TGTGCCAGCACCCCAGAGGGGTATGGCTACACCTTC.

This chain joins TRBV29-1 and TRBJ2-1, with a possible D match to TRBD1 (6 bases). Trimming took off 8 bases at V and 6 bases at J, with 14 bases between the two ends. The CDR3 covers 12 residues. Germline CDR1 and CDR2: SQVTM and ANQGSEA. As DNA, the CDR3 is TGCAGCCTCCAAGGGGGATCCAATGAGCAGTTCTTC. Encoded protein: CSLQGGSNEQFF.

CDR3 region: CASSEGLAGTGELFF. The CDR3, as DNA: TGTGCCAGCAGTGAGGGACTAGCGGGCACCGGGGAGCTGTTTTTT. The chain links TRBV2 to TRBJ2-2; 12 bases fit TRBD2. The CDR3 is 15 residues long. Per the germline V gene, CDR1 is SNHLY and CDR2 is FYNNEI. V trimming: 3 bases; J trimming: 4 bases; junction bases outside the gene matches: 0.

The V gene is TRBV28, the J gene TRBJ1-5; D is perhaps TRBD1 (6 bases). The length of the CDR3 is 12 residues. Trimming removed 7 bases from V and 3 bases from J, with 7 bases in between. CDR1 and CDR2 from the germline V gene are MDHEN and SYDVKM. CDR3 residues: CASNRDNQPQHF. CDR3 sequence (DNA): TGTGCCAGCAACAGGGACAATCAGCCCCAGCATTTT.

V usage is TRBV28 and J usage is TRBJ2-1; D not resolved. Germline CDR1 MDHEN, CDR2 SYDVKM. The CDR3 loop spans 14 amino acids. Deletions cut 2 bases from V and 1 base from J, with 6 bases between. CDR3 sequence: CASSLDGSYNEQFF. CDR3 coding DNA: TGTGCCAGCAGTTTAGACGGTTCCTACAATGAGCAGTTCTTC.

The rearrangement joins TRBV28 to TRBJ2-7; D remains ambiguous. Germline CDR1 MDHEN, CDR2 SYDVKM. The CDR3 contains 13 residues. V dropped 4 bases and J dropped 6 bases, with 13 bases sitting between them. The DNA for the CDR3 is TGTGCCAGCAGTTCGACTCATCCCGGCGAGCAGTACTTC. Amino acids: CASSSTHPGEQYF. The entire variable domain, with the rest obtained from reference TRBV28 and TRBJ2-7, is as follows: DVKVTQSSRYLVKRTGEKVFLECVQDMDHENMFWYRQDPGLGLRLIYFSYDVKMKEKGDIPEGYSVSREKKERFSLILESASTNQTSMYLCASSSTHPGEQYFGPGTRLTVT.

This clone is a singleton in its sample. J is TRBJ2-7 and V is TRBV11-3, with unresolved D. Trimming took 1 base from V and 6 from J, leaving 13 bases between them. CDR1 is SGHNT, CDR2 YENEEA, per germline. The CDR3 covers 14 residues. The CDR3 is CASSLGEPSGEQYF. The CDR3 bases are TGTGCCAGCAGCTTAGGTGAGCCTTCGGGCGAGCAGTACTTC.

This chain joins TRBV13 and TRBJ1-5; tentative D call: TRBD1 (6 bases). The germline CDR1 and CDR2 sequences are PRHDT and FYEKMQ (reference sequence). The CDR3 totals 14 residues. V was trimmed by 4 bases and J by 4 bases, leaving 11 bases between them. The CDR3 sequence: CASSSRQENQPQHF. The CDR3 DNA is TGTGCCAGCAGCTCGCGACAGGAGAATCAGCCCCAGCATTTT.

The V gene is TRBV10-3, the J gene TRBJ2-2, with D unresolved. The CDR3 is made up of 14 amino acids. Trimming left V 6 bases short and J 1 base short, with 9 bases between. The V gene's germline CDR1 is ENHRY and CDR2 SYGVKD. The CDR3: CAISGGRNTGELFF. CDR3 in DNA: TGTGCCATCAGCGGCGGAAGGAACACCGGGGAGCTGTTTTTT.

The chain recombines TRBV5-6 with TRBJ2-7, with D possibly matching TRBD2 (7 bases). Trimming left V 0 bases short and J 6 bases short, with 22 bases between. Germline lookup yields CDR1 SGHDT and CDR2 YYEEEE. This CDR3 comprises 17 residues. CDR3 amino acids: CASSLVGASGTRGEQYF. DNA for the CDR3: TGTGCCAGCAGCTTGGTGGGGGCCAGCGGGACACGGGGCGAGCAGTACTTC.

V usage is TRBV6-6 and J usage is TRBJ1-1, with TRBD1 matching over 8 bases. After removal of 6 bases from V and 3 bases from J, the junction contained 3 bases not matched to a gene. CDR3 length: 13 residues. The germline V gene encodes CDR1 MNHNY and CDR2 SVGAGI (reference sequence). The CDR3 nucleotides read TGTGCCAGCAGGCAACAGGGGGACACTGAAGCTTTCTTT. This gives the protein CASRQQGDTEAFF.

Regarding this clone: Mismatch with germline at one junction end may stem from a read error. This rearrangement joins TRBV19 to TRBJ1-1; D may be TRBD1 (6 bases). The CDR3 length is 14 residues. Germline values: CDR1 LNHDA, CDR2 SQIVND (reference sequence). As DNA, the CDR3 is TGTGCCAGTAGTTTAGAAGGGGGGTACACTGAAGCTTTCTTT. It specifies CASSLEGGYTEAFF.

V is TRBV7-3 and J is TRBJ2-1; D is perhaps TRBD2 (5 bases). The V and J ends lost 5 bases and 7 bases respectively, with 12 bases between them. The germline CDR1 and CDR2 sequences are SGHTA and FQGTGA. The CDR3 extends over 13 amino acids. The CDR3 is CASSVNSGNEQFF. The CDR3 DNA follows: TGTGCCAGCAGCGTGAATTCGGGGAATGAGCAGTTCTTC. The full variable domain, rest sourced from reference TRBV7-3 and TRBJ2-1, is GAGVSQTPSNKVTEKGKYVELRCDPISGHTALYWYRQSLGQGPEFLIYFQGTGAADDSGLPNDRFFAVRPEGSVSTLKIQRTERGDSAVYLCASSVNSGNEQFFGPGTRLTVL.

The V and J genes are TRBV2 and TRBJ1-5, with D maybe TRBD1 (6 bases). This CDR3 contains 15 residues. V lost 5 bases and J 1 base, leaving 12 bases between the germline ends. From germline, CDR1 is SNHLY and CDR2 FYNNEI. The CDR3 DNA is TGTGCCAGCAGTCCTCCGGGACACAGCAATCAGCCCCAGCATTTT. It translates to CASSPPGHSNQPQHF.

This chain joins TRBV5-6 and TRBJ1-2, with 10 bases lining up with TRBD1. Per the germline V gene, CDR1 is SGHDT and CDR2 is YYEEEE. The CDR3 is made up of 13 amino acids. Trimming cost V 3 bases and J 10 bases; bases outside gene matches: 6. The CDR3 coding sequence is TGTGCCAGCAGCTGGGGGACAGGGGAGGTCTACACCTTC. Translated: CASSWGTGEVYTF.

This chain uses TRBV6-6 with TRBJ1-4; TRBD1 aligns across 8 bases. Losses at the gene ends were 6 bases for V and 5 bases for J; bases not matched to a gene: 11. The CDR3 has 16 residues. Germline CDR1 is MNHNY and CDR2 is SVGAGI (reference sequence). Here the CDR3 reads CASSHIWGQENEKLFF. The CDR3 nucleotides are TGTGCCAGCAGCCATATATGGGGACAGGAAAATGAAAAACTGTTTTTT.

J is TRBJ2-7 and V is TRBV18; no clear D. The CDR3 has 15 residues. The germline CDR1 and CDR2 sequences are KGHSH and LQKENI. Trimming left V 5 bases short and J 3 bases short, with 17 bases between. The CDR3 bases are TGTGCCAGCTCATCAGACACCACGAATGGCTACGAGCAGTACTTC. Amino acids: CASSSDTTNGYEQYF.

V is TRBV28 and J is TRBJ2-2, with D possibly matching TRBD1 (6 bases). The CDR3 is made up of 15 amino acids. Germline V gives CDR1 MDHEN, CDR2 SYDVKM. The V end was cut by 3 bases, the J end by 6 bases, with 14 bases between. CDR3 sequence (DNA): TGTGCCAGCAGTTTTGGGAACAGGGTGTCCGGGGAGCTGTTTTTT. Residues: CASSFGNRVSGELFF.

V usage is TRBV27 and J usage is TRBJ1-5; D might be TRBD1 (5 bases). Germline V gene lookup returns CDR1 MNHEY and CDR2 SMNVEV (reference sequence). V lost 4 bases and J 5 bases, leaving 15 bases between the germline ends. The CDR3 extends over 15 amino acids. The CDR3 DNA is TGTGCCAGCAGTTATAGTCCCTGGGGCGATCAGCCCCAGCATTTT. Protein product: CASSYSPWGDQPQHF.

This chain joins TRBV14 and TRBJ2-1; 7 bases fit TRBD2. The CDR3 extends over 17 amino acids. Unmatched junction bases numbered 10, after V lost 3 bases and J lost 2 bases. From germline, CDR1 is SGHDN and CDR2 FVKESK. The chain's CDR3 is CASSQGGSGFTYNEQFF. The CDR3 coding sequence is TGTGCCAGCAGCCAGGGTGGTAGCGGGTTCACCTACAATGAGCAGTTCTTC.

The chain is built from TRBV4-1 and TRBJ2-7; 10 positions agree with TRBD2. This CDR3 spans 15 amino acids. The trim removed 0 bases at V and 3 bases at J, leaving 2 bases unmatched. Per germline, CDR1 MGHRA and CDR2 YSYEKL. This CDR3 is CASSQDGLADYEQYF. The CDR3 DNA reads TGCGCCAGCAGCCAAGATGGACTAGCGGACTACGAGCAGTACTTC.

This chain links TRBV27 with TRBJ1-6; 8 bases agree with TRBD1. The junction had 13 bases not matched to a gene; V was cut back by 2 bases and J by 7 bases. This CDR3 comprises 18 residues. CDR1 MNHEY and CDR2 SMNVEV come from the germline V gene (reference sequence). CDR3 residues: CASSLESPQGAGNSPLHF. The DNA of the CDR3 is TGTGCCAGCAGTTTAGAATCCCCGCAGGGGGCGGGAAATTCACCCCTCCACTTT.

The J gene is TRBJ2-7, the V gene TRBV5-8, with no clear D. The CDR3 loop spans 11 amino acids. Germline lookup yields CDR1 SGHTS and CDR2 YDEGEE. The V end was cut by 2 bases, the J end by 7 bases, with 7 bases between. The CDR3: CASSFAREQYF. Written as DNA, the CDR3 is TGTGCCAGCAGCTTTGCAAGAGAGCAGTACTTC.

The rearrangement uses TRBV27 and TRBJ2-2; TRBD1 is a possible D gene (5 bases). Germline V CDR1 and CDR2: MNHEY, SMNVEV (reference sequence). V lost 6 bases to trimming and J lost 5 bases, with 10 bases between them. This CDR3 contains 13 residues. CDR3 loop: CASRPTGTGELFF. In nucleotides, the CDR3 is TGTGCCAGCAGGCCAACAGGAACCGGGGAGCTGTTTTTT.

Here the CDR3 DNA reads TGTGCCAGCAGCTTCCTCACATATAGCAATCAGCCCCAGCATTTT. It is translated as CASSFLTYSNQPQHF. The chain has TRBV5-8 and TRBJ1-5, with D unresolved. The CDR3 runs to 15 residues. The germline gives CDR1 SGHTS, CDR2 YDEGEE. V lost 2 bases and J lost 0, with 9 bases in between.

This clone was picked up one time. The chain joins TRBV29-1 to TRBJ2-5, with a tentative D call TRBD1 (7 bases). Trimming took 3 bases from V and 2 from J, leaving 19 bases between them. The germline CDR1 and CDR2 sequences are SQVTM and ANQGSEA. The CDR3 totals 16 residues. The CDR3 DNA is TGCAGCGTTGAGAGGCGGGACAGTCACCCTCAAGAGACCCAGTACTTC. Its translation is CSVERRDSHPQETQYF. Full variable domain (missing parts from reference TRBV29-1 and TRBJ2-5): SAVISQKPSRDICQRGTSLTIQCQVDSQVTMMFWYRQQPGQSLTLIATANQGSEATYESGFVIDKFPISRPNLTFSTLTVSNMSPEDSSIYLCSVERRDSHPQETQYFGPGTRLLVL.